Listed below are T cell receptor beta chains from one sample, sequenced in a study of T cell changes during pregnancy in multiple sclerosis. Profiled with immunoSEQ multiplex PCR; TCRdb holds only in-frame clones, not every one. There are about 53,000 clones in the sample; about nine tenths occur only once, and about 0.5% lies in the top ten. This material consisted of CD4+ T cells from peripheral blood mononuclear cells, taken in the third trimester of pregnancy. The origin of the receptors is a female donor with multiple sclerosis, enrolled in a pregnancy study. Each CDR3 is given with its conserved first and last residue. A D gene is named only where the DNA matches it firmly. The listing skips clone size in some rows; elsewhere it reads once, few, many or a size class.

d_call: .; clone_size: .; v_call: TRBV9; j_call: TRBJ2-3; cdr3_aa: CASSVASYTDTQYF; cdr3_nt: TGTGCCAGCAGCGTAGCTTCCTACACAGATACGCAGTATTTT
d_call: .; clone_size: once; v_call: TRBV4-2; j_call: TRBJ1-5; cdr3_aa: CASSQVPGYSNQPQHF; cdr3_nt: TGTGCCAGCAGCCAAGTCCCGGGGTATAGCAATCAGCCCCAGCATTTT
d_call: TRBD1; clone_size: .; v_call: TRBV19; j_call: TRBJ2-7; cdr3_aa: CASSIEGRGNEQYF; cdr3_nt: TGTGCCAGTAGTATAGAAGGCAGGGGGAACGAGCAGTACTTC
d_call: TRBD2; clone_size: .; v_call: TRBV9; j_call: TRBJ2-2; cdr3_aa: CASSRGEGSNTGELFF; cdr3_nt: TGTGCCAGCAGCCGTGGGGAGGGATCGAACACCGGGGAGCTGTTTTTT
d_call: TRBD2; clone_size: .; v_call: TRBV10-3; j_call: TRBJ2-1; cdr3_aa: CAISDSSGTLSYNEQFF; cdr3_nt: TGTGCCATCAGTGACTCTAGCGGGACCCTCTCCTACAATGAGCAGTTCTTC
d_call: .; clone_size: once; v_call: TRBV4-2; j_call: TRBJ2-7; cdr3_aa: CASSQDSGDDEQYF; cdr3_nt: TGTGCCAGCAGCCAAGATTCGGGGGACGATGAGCAGTACTTC
d_call: .; clone_size: once; v_call: TRBV6-1; j_call: TRBJ2-7; cdr3_aa: CASSEGDSYEQYF; cdr3_nt: TGTGCCAGCAGTGAAGGAGACAGCTACGAGCAGTACTTC
d_call: .; clone_size: .; v_call: TRBV6-1; j_call: TRBJ1-5; cdr3_aa: CASSARDSNQPQHF; cdr3_nt: TGTGCCAGCAGTGCTAGAGATAGCAATCAGCCCCAGCATTTT
d_call: .; clone_size: few; v_call: TRBV7-3; j_call: TRBJ2-3; cdr3_aa: CASSLQGTDTQYF; cdr3_nt: TGTGCCAGCAGCTTACAGGGCACAGATACGCAGTATTTT
d_call: .; clone_size: .; v_call: TRBV7-3; j_call: TRBJ2-3; cdr3_aa: CASSSRRIATRYTDTQYF; cdr3_nt: TGTGCCAGCAGCTCCCGCCGCATCGCCACCCGGTATACAGATACGCAGTATTTT
d_call: .; clone_size: .; v_call: TRBV7-2; j_call: TRBJ1-2; cdr3_aa: CASSLVGGTYGYTF; cdr3_nt: TGTGCCAGCAGCTTAGTTGGAGGAACCTATGGCTACACCTTC
d_call: .; clone_size: .; v_call: TRBV15; j_call: TRBJ1-6; cdr3_aa: CATSGGALPWGYNSPLHF; cdr3_nt: TGTGCCACCAGCGGGGGGGCGCTCCCCTGGGGGTATAATTCACCCCTCCACTTT
d_call: TRBD1; clone_size: .; v_call: TRBV9; j_call: TRBJ2-1; cdr3_aa: CASSVTGGFYNEQFF; cdr3_nt: TGTGCCAGCAGCGTAACAGGGGGGTTTTACAATGAGCAGTTCTTC
d_call: TRBD2; clone_size: once; v_call: TRBV7-8; j_call: TRBJ2-1; cdr3_aa: CASSLELAGVSEQFF; cdr3_nt: TGTGCCAGCAGCTTAGAGCTAGCGGGTGTCAGTGAGCAGTTCTTC
d_call: TRBD1; clone_size: .; v_call: TRBV5-1; j_call: TRBJ1-1; cdr3_aa: CASSPGTGNTEAFF; cdr3_nt: TGCGCCAGCAGCCCGGGGACAGGGAACACTGAAGCTTTCTTT
d_call: .; clone_size: once; v_call: TRBV14; j_call: TRBJ1-1; cdr3_aa: CASSLRGVLIGPEAFF; cdr3_nt: TGTGCCAGCAGCCTCCGGGGGGTATTAATCGGACCTGAAGCTTTCTTT
d_call: .; clone_size: .; v_call: TRBV13; j_call: TRBJ2-3; cdr3_aa: CASSFRDTGTDTQYF; cdr3_nt: TGTGCCAGCAGCTTTAGGGACACCGGTACAGATACGCAGTATTTT
d_call: TRBD2; clone_size: once; v_call: TRBV2; j_call: TRBJ2-3; cdr3_aa: CASSRGLAGGNVKTQYF; cdr3_nt: TGTGCCAGCAGTCGGGGACTAGCGGGGGGGAACGTAAAGACGCAGTATTTT
d_call: .; clone_size: .; v_call: TRBV27; j_call: TRBJ1-6; cdr3_aa: CASRVLPPYNSPLHF; cdr3_nt: TGTGCCAGCAGAGTACTACCGCCCTATAATTCACCCCTCCACTTT
d_call: .; clone_size: .; v_call: TRBV11-2; j_call: TRBJ2-2; cdr3_aa: CASSSGSGGELFF; cdr3_nt: TGTGCCAGCAGCTCAGGTAGTGGCGGGGAGCTGTTTTTT
d_call: TRBD1; clone_size: .; v_call: TRBV5-1; j_call: TRBJ1-5; cdr3_aa: CASSLGQGGVNQPQHF; cdr3_nt: TGCGCCAGCAGTCTTGGACAGGGAGGGGTGAATCAGCCCCAGCATTTT
d_call: TRBD1; clone_size: .; v_call: TRBV20-1; j_call: TRBJ2-7; cdr3_aa: CSATQGYEQYF; cdr3_nt: TGCAGTGCTACACAGGGGTACGAGCAGTACTTC
d_call: .; clone_size: few; v_call: TRBV30; j_call: TRBJ1-1; cdr3_aa: CACRRVNTEAFF; cdr3_nt: TGTGCCTGCAGGCGAGTGAACACTGAAGCTTTCTTT
d_call: .; clone_size: .; v_call: TRBV5-1; j_call: TRBJ2-7; cdr3_aa: CASSSQGWGNEQYF; cdr3_nt: TGCGCCAGCAGCTCCCAGGGGTGGGGCAACGAGCAGTACTTC
d_call: .; clone_size: .; v_call: TRBV9; j_call: TRBJ2-1; cdr3_aa: CASSMRRGGLPRDEQFF; cdr3_nt: TGTGCCAGCAGCATGAGGAGGGGGGGCCTTCCTCGGGATGAGCAGTTCTTC
d_call: .; clone_size: .; v_call: TRBV6-5; j_call: TRBJ2-7; cdr3_aa: CASSTGIEQYF; cdr3_nt: TGTGCCAGCAGCACAGGGATAGAGCAGTACTTC
d_call: TRBD1; clone_size: .; v_call: TRBV9; j_call: TRBJ2-5; cdr3_aa: CASSVAWTGVETQYF; cdr3_nt: TGTGCCAGCAGCGTAGCCTGGACAGGGGTTGAGACCCAGTACTTC
d_call: TRBD2; clone_size: .; v_call: TRBV4-1; j_call: TRBJ2-1; cdr3_aa: CASSQVGLAGGPEQFF; cdr3_nt: TGCGCCAGCAGCCAAGTTGGGCTAGCGGGGGGGCCTGAGCAGTTCTTC
d_call: TRBD1; clone_size: .; v_call: TRBV7-9; j_call: TRBJ1-2; cdr3_aa: CASSSGTGLGDYGYTF; cdr3_nt: TGTGCCAGCAGCTCCGGGACAGGGCTGGGTGACTATGGCTACACCTTC
d_call: .; clone_size: .; v_call: TRBV11-2; j_call: TRBJ1-2; cdr3_aa: CASSLGLIGYTF; cdr3_nt: TGTGCCAGCAGCTTAGGGCTCATCGGCTACACCTTC
d_call: .; clone_size: .; v_call: TRBV11-2; j_call: TRBJ1-5; cdr3_aa: CASSLAGDQPQHF; cdr3_nt: TGTGCCAGCAGCTTAGCAGGGGATCAGCCCCAGCATTTT
d_call: .; clone_size: .; v_call: TRBV4-1; j_call: TRBJ2-7; cdr3_aa: CASSQVGAYEQYF; cdr3_nt: TGCGCCAGCAGCCAAGTGGGGGCGTACGAGCAGTACTTC
d_call: TRBD2; clone_size: .; v_call: TRBV7-9; j_call: TRBJ2-3; cdr3_aa: CASSLITSGHTQYF; cdr3_nt: TGTGCCAGCAGCTTAATTACTAGCGGGCATACGCAGTATTTT
d_call: .; clone_size: once; v_call: TRBV10-2; j_call: TRBJ2-7; cdr3_aa: CASSELGREQYF; cdr3_nt: TGCGCCAGCAGTGAATTGGGGAGGGAGCAGTACTTC
d_call: .; clone_size: .; v_call: TRBV5-4; j_call: TRBJ1-4; cdr3_aa: CASSPHPDKGKGEKLFF; cdr3_nt: TGTGCCAGCAGCCCCCACCCGGACAAGGGGAAGGGTGAAAAACTGTTTTTT
d_call: .; clone_size: .; v_call: TRBV2; j_call: TRBJ1-1; cdr3_aa: CASSIKGTGGEAFF; cdr3_nt: TGTGCCAGCAGTATTAAAGGGACCGGGGGTGAAGCTTTCTTT
d_call: TRBD2; clone_size: .; v_call: TRBV7-3; j_call: TRBJ2-2; cdr3_aa: CASSLAGGNTGELFF; cdr3_nt: TGTGCCAGCAGCTTAGCGGGGGGAAACACCGGGGAGCTGTTTTTT
d_call: .; clone_size: .; v_call: TRBV7-9; j_call: TRBJ1-1; cdr3_aa: CASSSQENTEAFF; cdr3_nt: TGTGCCAGCAGCTCACAGGAGAACACTGAAGCTTTCTTT
d_call: .; clone_size: .; v_call: TRBV19; j_call: TRBJ2-3; cdr3_aa: CASSSSGSTDTQYF; cdr3_nt: TGTGCCAGTAGTAGCAGCGGAAGCACAGATACGCAGTATTTT
d_call: TRBD1; clone_size: .; v_call: TRBV19; j_call: TRBJ1-4; cdr3_aa: CASSQQGGTVYEKLFF; cdr3_nt: TGTGCCAGTAGCCAACAGGGCGGGACAGTTTATGAAAAACTGTTTTTT
d_call: .; clone_size: .; v_call: TRBV7-9; j_call: TRBJ1-5; cdr3_aa: CASSSAFEPQHF; cdr3_nt: TGTGCCAGCAGTTCAGCGTTTGAGCCCCAGCATTTT
d_call: .; clone_size: .; v_call: TRBV5-1; j_call: TRBJ2-7; cdr3_aa: CASSLEAGLGKQYF; cdr3_nt: TGCGCCAGCAGCTTGGAGGCGGGCCTGGGGAAGCAGTACTTC
d_call: TRBD1; clone_size: once; v_call: TRBV5-1; j_call: TRBJ2-5; cdr3_aa: CASSGDRGGQETQYF; cdr3_nt: TGCGCCAGCAGCGGGGACAGGGGAGGGCAAGAGACCCAGTACTTC
d_call: TRBD1; clone_size: .; v_call: TRBV2; j_call: TRBJ1-5; cdr3_aa: CASSRDRGDQPQHF; cdr3_nt: TGTGCCAGCAGCCGGGACAGGGGGGATCAGCCCCAGCATTTT
d_call: .; clone_size: .; v_call: TRBV5-4; j_call: TRBJ1-5; cdr3_aa: CASSSQGSNQPQHF; cdr3_nt: TGTGCCAGCAGTTCTCAGGGTAGCAATCAGCCCCAGCATTTT
d_call: TRBD1; clone_size: .; v_call: TRBV28; j_call: TRBJ1-1; cdr3_aa: CASTPGGENTEAFF; cdr3_nt: TGTGCCAGCACTCCAGGGGGCGAGAACACTGAAGCTTTCTTT
d_call: .; clone_size: once; v_call: TRBV5-4; j_call: TRBJ2-7; cdr3_aa: CASSLQTNSYEQYF; cdr3_nt: TGTGCCAGCAGCCTCCAGACTAACTCCTACGAGCAGTACTTC
d_call: TRBD1; clone_size: few; v_call: TRBV7-9; j_call: TRBJ2-7; cdr3_aa: CASSSSQGVTYEQYF; cdr3_nt: TGTGCCAGCAGCTCCTCCCAGGGGGTGACCTACGAGCAGTACTTC
d_call: TRBD1; clone_size: .; v_call: TRBV5-1; j_call: TRBJ1-4; cdr3_aa: CASSLAPQGQEKLFF; cdr3_nt: TGCGCCAGCAGCTTGGCCCCACAGGGGCAGGAAAAACTGTTTTTT
d_call: .; clone_size: .; v_call: TRBV2; j_call: TRBJ2-1; cdr3_aa: CASSVMGGGYNEQFF; cdr3_nt: TGTGCCAGCAGTGTTATGGGAGGTGGCTACAATGAGCAGTTCTTC
d_call: TRBD2; clone_size: .; v_call: TRBV7-3; j_call: TRBJ2-2; cdr3_aa: CASRLLAGGTGELFF; cdr3_nt: TGTGCCAGCAGACTCCTGGCGGGGGGCACCGGGGAGCTGTTTTTT
d_call: .; clone_size: .; v_call: TRBV12-5; j_call: TRBJ1-1; cdr3_aa: CASGLQGNTEAFF; cdr3_nt: TGTGCTAGTGGTTTGCAGGGGAACACTGAAGCTTTCTTT
d_call: TRBD1; clone_size: few; v_call: TRBV5-6; j_call: TRBJ1-1; cdr3_aa: CASSWATGGEAFF; cdr3_nt: TGTGCCAGCAGCTGGGCAACAGGGGGAGAAGCTTTCTTT
d_call: TRBD1; clone_size: .; v_call: TRBV25-1; j_call: TRBJ2-5; cdr3_aa: CASSGPGTGSETQYF; cdr3_nt: TGTGCCAGCAGTGGTCCCGGGACAGGTTCGGAGACCCAGTACTTC
d_call: .; clone_size: .; v_call: TRBV5-8; j_call: TRBJ1-6; cdr3_aa: CASSPGGAPHNSPLHF; cdr3_nt: TGTGCCAGCAGCCCCGGGGGGGCTCCCCATAATTCACCCCTCCACTTT
d_call: .; clone_size: .; v_call: TRBV29-1; j_call: TRBJ2-1; cdr3_aa: CSGQDGTTYNEQFF; cdr3_nt: TGCAGCGGTCAAGACGGGACAACCTACAATGAGCAGTTCTTC
d_call: TRBD1; clone_size: .; v_call: TRBV11-1; j_call: TRBJ2-7; cdr3_aa: CASSVTGRFVSAYEQYF; cdr3_nt: TGTGCCAGCAGCGTGACAGGGCGATTCGTCTCGGCCTACGAGCAGTACTTC
d_call: .; clone_size: once; v_call: TRBV13; j_call: TRBJ2-3; cdr3_aa: CASSPSTDTQYF; cdr3_nt: TGTGCCAGCAGCCCGAGCACAGATACGCAGTATTTT
d_call: TRBD2; clone_size: .; v_call: TRBV2; j_call: TRBJ2-1; cdr3_aa: CASTTTSGQGEQFF; cdr3_nt: TGTGCCAGCACCACGACTAGCGGTCAGGGTGAGCAGTTCTTC